Shown below are 29 T cell receptor beta chains from a single sample sequenced in a study of blood T cell repertoires in COVID-19. Here immunoSEQ multiplex PCR was the method, and the copy in TCRdb shows in-frame clones only, minus some. The data hold about 270,000 clones, with about 88% observed a single time. Source material: PBMCs or T cells enriched from blood (not recorded which). The receptors originated from a woman aged 45-59 years who had recovered from COVID-19.

The chain links TRBV30 to TRBJ2-1, with D possibly TRBD2 on 6 matching bases. V lost 0 bases and J 9 bases, leaving 15 bases between the germline ends. There are 14 residues in the CDR3. Germline V gene lookup returns CDR1 GTSNPN and CDR2 SVGIG (reference sequence). DNA for the CDR3: TGTGCCTGGAGTGTACCGGCGGGAACGGGTGAGCAGTTCTTC. Translated: CAWSVPAGTGEQFF.

The V and J genes are TRBV7-8 and TRBJ1-5; unclear D gene. Germline V lookup: CDR1 SGHVS, CDR2 FQNEAQ. The CDR3 extends over 13 amino acids. The V end lost 1 base, the J end lost 12 bases, and 13 bases lay between the germline ends. Here the CDR3 reads CASSLVGTQVQHF. The CDR3 DNA follows: TGTGCCAGCAGCTTAGTGGGTACCCAGGTCCAGCATTTT.

This chain joins TRBV4-3 and TRBJ1-2; 7 bases match TRBD1. CDR1 LGHNA and CDR2 YSLEER come from the germline V gene. V was pared by 2 bases and J by 6 bases, with 21 bases of the junction left unmatched. This CDR3 spans 19 amino acids. CDR3 residues: CASSQRRRTGTKFSHGYTF. The CDR3 nucleotides read TGCGCCAGCAGCCAACGAAGACGGACAGGAACCAAGTTCTCCCATGGCTACACCTTC.

This clone has only one observation. The rearrangement links TRBV13 to TRBJ1-6; tentative D call: TRBD1 (5 bases). Germline CDR1 PRHDT, CDR2 FYEKMQ (reference sequence). V lost 4 bases and J 6 bases, leaving 16 bases between the germline ends. The CDR3 sequence is 16 residues long. In nucleotides, the CDR3 is TGTGCCAGCAGCTGGACCGCTAAGGGGCTTAATTCACCCCTCCACTTT. Protein: CASSWTAKGLNSPLHF.

J is TRBJ1-6 and V is TRBV7-2; 7 bases map to TRBD1. V lost 1 base and J lost 8; bases outside the gene matches: 8. The CDR3 is 16 amino acids. CDR1 and CDR2 (germline): SGHTA, FQGNSA. In DNA, the CDR3 is TGTGCCAGCAGCTTAGGGACAGGCCGTTCTTATTCACCCCTCCACTTT. Amino acid sequence: CASSLGTGRSYSPLHF. The full variable domain, its missing parts supplied by reference TRBV7-2 and TRBJ1-6, is GAGVSQSPSNKVTEKGKDVELRCDPISGHTALYWYRQSLGQGLEFLIYFQGNSAPDKSGLPSDRFSAERTGGSVSTLTIQRTQQEDSAVYLCASSLGTGRSYSPLHFGNGTRLTVT.

This chain uses TRBV28 with TRBJ1-6; 11 bases are shared with TRBD1. Germline trimming cut 5 bases from V and 10 bases from J; bases unmatched to any gene: 7. This CDR3 is 15 amino acids long. Germline V gene sequence: CDR1 MDHEN, CDR2 SYDVKM. CDR3 nucleotides: TGTGCCAGCAGTCCCACGGACAGGGGGCTCTCACCCCTCCACTTT. It specifies CASSPTDRGLSPLHF.

In its sample, this clone was seen a few times. V is TRBV28 and J is TRBJ1-2, with TRBD1 matching over 8 bases. The CDR3 sequence is 14 residues long. Germline V gene data show CDR1 as MDHEN and CDR2 as SYDVKM. V lost 10 bases and J lost 4; bases outside the gene matches: 11. The CDR3 spells CATLWTGSSYGYTF. The CDR3 coding sequence is TGTGCCACCCTATGGACAGGGAGTAGCTATGGCTACACCTTC.

CDR3 sequence: CASSLQGFEQFF. The CDR3 DNA is TGTGCCAGCAGCTTACAGGGTTTCGAGCAGTTCTTC. The chain carries TRBV11-2 and TRBJ2-1, with D possibly being TRBD1 (5 bases). The CDR3 is 12 amino acids. Germline V gene sequence: CDR1 SGHAT, CDR2 FQNNGV. V was pared by 2 bases and J by 10 bases, with 9 bases between. The complete variable domain, with remaining parts taken from reference TRBV11-2 and TRBJ2-1, reads EAGVAQSPRYKIIEKRQSVAFWCNPISGHATLYWYQQILGQGPKLLIQFQNNGVVDDSQLPKDRFSAERLKGVDSTLKIQPAKLEDSAVYLCASSLQGFEQFFGPGTRLTVL.

J is TRBJ1-2 and V is TRBV19, with unresolved D. Trimming left V 5 bases short and J 3 bases short, with 13 bases between. CDR1 is LNHDA, CDR2 SQIVND, per germline (reference sequence). CDR3 length: 14 residues. CDR3 in DNA: TGTGCCAGTAGTCCCCGGGTCGATCACTATGGCTACACCTTC. Translating it yields CASSPRVDHYGYTF.

Worth noting for this clone: In the same sample, other DNA sequences code for this CDR3. The gene calls are TRBV27 and TRBJ2-3, with TRBD1 matching over 8 bases. Trimming took 6 bases from V and 0 from J; bases not matched to a gene: 5. This CDR3 contains 15 residues. From germline, CDR1 is MNHEY and CDR2 SMNVEV (reference sequence). CDR3 sequence reads: CASSDRGLSTDTQYF. DNA for the CDR3: TGTGCCAGCAGCGACAGGGGCTTGAGCACAGATACGCAGTATTTT.

This clone was counted only a few times. The V call is TRBV7-3, the J call TRBJ2-3; 12 nucleotides align to TRBD2. Germline-derived CDR1 and CDR2 are SGHTA and FQGTGA. The CDR3 extends over 17 amino acids. Unmatched junction bases numbered 8, after V lost 4 bases and J lost 3 bases. This CDR3 reads CASSSQTSGRETDTQYF. In DNA, the CDR3 is TGTGCCAGCAGCTCACAGACTAGCGGGAGAGAGACAGATACGCAGTATTTT.

The chain employs TRBV29-1 and TRBJ1-1; 9 nucleotides line up with TRBD1. Germline V gene sequence: CDR1 SQVTM, CDR2 ANQGSEA. The V gene end was trimmed by 6 bases and the J gene end by 6 bases; junction bases not matched to a gene: 5. The CDR3 spans 12 residues. In DNA form, the CDR3 reads TGCAGCGTCTCACAGGGGGCCGCTGAAGCTTTCTTT. This codes for CSVSQGAAEAFF.

The V call is TRBV19, the J call TRBJ1-2; 8 positions match TRBD1. CDR1 is LNHDA and CDR2 is SQIVND in the germline V gene (reference sequence). The ends lost 3 bases at V and 1 base at J; junction bases unmatched: 4. There are 15 residues in the CDR3. The CDR3 nucleotides read TGTGCCAGTAGTATCCAGGGGGCAATTAACTATGGCTACACCTTC. Translation: CASSIQGAINYGYTF.

The chain combines TRBV18 with TRBJ2-1; weak D call: TRBD2 (5 bases). V lost 0 bases and J 8 bases, leaving 14 bases between the germline ends. CDR1 is KGHSH, CDR2 LQKENI, per germline. The CDR3 sequence is 15 residues long. Here the CDR3 reads CASSPPGVAPYEQFF. In nucleotides, the CDR3 is TGTGCCAGCTCACCACCGGGAGTGGCCCCATATGAGCAGTTCTTC. The variable domain in full, completed from reference TRBV18 and TRBJ2-1, reads NAGVMQNPRHLVRRRGQEARLRCSPMKGHSHVYWYRQLPEEGLKFMVYLQKENIIDESGMPKERFSAEFPKEGPSILRIQQVVRGDSAAYFCASSPPGVAPYEQFFGPGTRLTVL.

The rearrangement links TRBV28 to TRBJ2-4; 12 positions agree with TRBD2. The J segment lost 8 bases and the V segment lost 3 bases, leaving 14 bases of the junction unmatched. The germline gives CDR1 MDHEN, CDR2 SYDVKM. The CDR3 sequence is 18 residues long. CDR3 nucleotides: TGTGCCAGCAGTTTTGTGACTAGCGGGAGCCCTCGGTCGGACATTCAGTACTTC. It yields the protein CASSFVTSGSPRSDIQYF.

V and J are TRBV7-2 and TRBJ1-6, with a possible D match to TRBD1 (5 bases). The CDR3 contains 17 residues. The V end lost 5 bases, the J end lost 6 bases, and 20 bases lay between the germline ends. CDR1 SGHTA and CDR2 FQGNSA come from the germline V gene. This CDR3 reads CASSERVRAFRNSPLHF. The CDR3 DNA follows: TGTGCCAGCAGCGAAAGAGTCAGGGCGTTTCGTAATTCACCCCTCCACTTT. Variable domain in full (rest from reference TRBV7-2 and TRBJ1-6): GAGVSQSPSNKVTEKGKDVELRCDPISGHTALYWYRQSLGQGLEFLIYFQGNSAPDKSGLPSDRFSAERTGGSVSTLTIQRTQQEDSAVYLCASSERVRAFRNSPLHFGNGTRLTVT.

This chain connects TRBV28 to TRBJ1-2; 8 bases line up with TRBD1. Looked up from germline, CDR1 is MDHEN and CDR2 is SYDVKM. There are 14 residues in the CDR3. The V segment lost 2 bases and the J segment 4 bases; nucleotides outside the gene matches: 3. The CDR3 loop is CASSLQGAPYGYTF. In DNA form, the CDR3 reads TGTGCCAGCAGTTTACAGGGGGCTCCCTATGGCTACACCTTC.

J is TRBJ2-1 and V is TRBV7-2; 9 bases match TRBD2. V dropped 4 bases and J dropped 7; count of bases not matched to a gene: 8. This CDR3 comprises 15 residues. In germline, CDR1 is SGHTA, CDR2 FQGNSA. The CDR3 DNA reads as TGTGCCAGCAGCTCCCCTGCTAGCGGGAAAAATGAGCAGTTCTTC. This gives the protein CASSSPASGKNEQFF.

Points on this clone: The same CDR3 can be traced to other DNA sequences in this sample. The V gene is TRBV7-2, the J gene TRBJ1-4, with D tentatively TRBD1 (6 bases). Germline CDR1 reads SGHTA; CDR2 reads FQGNSA. V was cut by 5 bases and J by 4 bases, with 11 bases left in between. CDR3 length: 14 residues. CDR3 in DNA: TGTGCCAGCAGCCTAGGGGGGGGTAATGAAAAACTGTTTTTT. Amino acids: CASSLGGGNEKLFF.

This sequence joins TRBV19 and TRBJ2-4; 8 bases agree with TRBD1. The J segment lost 3 bases and the V segment lost 0 bases, leaving 7 bases of the junction unmatched. CDR1 LNHDA and CDR2 SQIVND come from the germline V gene (reference sequence). The length of the CDR3 is 17 residues. The CDR3 protein is CASSIDNSGGVKNIQYF. The CDR3 DNA sequence: TGTGCCAGTAGTATAGACAACTCAGGGGGCGTCAAAAACATTCAGTACTTC.

The chain joins TRBV29-1 to TRBJ1-5; 11 bases match TRBD1. The CDR3 has 14 amino acids. The J segment lost 3 bases and the V segment lost 5 bases, leaving 3 bases of the junction unmatched. Germline V gives CDR1 SQVTM, CDR2 ANQGSEA. DNA of the CDR3: TGCAGCGTTAGGACAGGGGGCGTCAATCAGCCCCAGCATTTT. Translating gives CSVRTGGVNQPQHF.

The V and J genes are TRBV5-4 and TRBJ1-2, with TRBD1 matching 7 bases. This CDR3 region has 16 residues. CDR1 is SGHNT and CDR2 is YYREEE in the germline V gene (reference sequence). The trim removed 1 base at V and 4 bases at J, leaving 10 bases unmatched. The CDR3 reads CASSLRSTGSVYGYTF. CDR3 DNA sequence: TGTGCCAGCAGCTTGAGATCGACAGGGAGCGTCTATGGCTACACCTTC.

This clone came up once. The genes are TRBV7-9 and TRBJ1-2; possible D gene TRBD1, 6 bases. CDR3 length equals 14 residues. The V and J ends lost 4 bases and 8 bases respectively, with 17 bases between them. The germline CDR1 and CDR2 sequences are SEHNR and FQNEAQ (reference sequence). In DNA, the CDR3 is TGTGCCAGCAGCTCCAAGACAGGCCCCGGGGGCTACACCTTC. Protein: CASSSKTGPGGYTF.

This rearrangement joins TRBV19 to TRBJ2-1, with 15 bases aligning to TRBD2. Trimming at V came to 4 bases and at J to 0 bases, leaving 7 bases not matched to a gene. The V gene's germline CDR1 is LNHDA and CDR2 SQIVND (reference sequence). The CDR3 runs to 19 residues. The DNA of the CDR3 is TGTGCCAGTAGTACCGGACTAGCGGGAGGGCGGAGCTCCTACAATGAGCAGTTCTTC. The encoded protein is CASSTGLAGGRSSYNEQFF.

The CDR3: CASSLVAGVGDTQYF. For the CDR3, the DNA is TGTGCCAGCAGCTTAGTAGCGGGAGTGGGGGATACGCAGTATTTT. This chain links TRBV7-2 with TRBJ2-3; 9 bases line up with TRBD2. V lost 1 base and J lost 6; bases outside the gene matches: 5. The V gene's germline CDR1 is SGHTA and CDR2 FQGNSA. The CDR3 runs to 15 residues. Filled out from reference TRBV7-2 and TRBJ2-3, the complete variable domain reads GAGVSQSPSNKVTEKGKDVELRCDPISGHTALYWYRQSLGQGLEFLIYFQGNSAPDKSGLPSDRFSAERTGGSVSTLTIQRTQQEDSAVYLCASSLVAGVGDTQYFGPGTRLTVL.

This chain connects TRBV3-1 (or the pseudogene TRBV3-2) to TRBJ1-1; TRBD1 might be the D (6 bases). V was trimmed by 0 bases and J by 12 bases, leaving 11 bases between them. The germline V gene has CDR1 LGHDT and CDR2 YNNKEL (reference sequence). The CDR3 spans 12 residues. The CDR3, as DNA: TGTGCCAGCAGCCAAGAGGGGGCGCCGCCTTTCTTT. Its translation is CASSQEGAPPFF.

The chain joins TRBV2 to TRBJ1-2; 10 bases are a match to TRBD1. This CDR3 comprises 16 residues. Germline lookup yields CDR1 SNHLY and CDR2 FYNNEI. The trim removed 6 bases at V and 2 bases at J, leaving 9 bases unmatched. The CDR3 sequence is CASRLTGTGENYGYTF. CDR3 bases: TGTGCCAGCAGATTAACCGGGACAGGGGAAAACTATGGCTACACCTTC.

J is TRBJ2-1 and V is TRBV28, with 12 positions matching TRBD2. Germline V gene lookup returns CDR1 MDHEN and CDR2 SYDVKM. V trimming: 4 bases; J trimming: 2 bases; junction bases outside the gene matches: 3. The CDR3 runs 16 residues. CDR3 nucleotides: TGTGCCAGCAGTTCTCGACTAGCGGGAGCCTACAATGAGCAGTTCTTC. Amino acids: CASSSRLAGAYNEQFF. Full variable domain (remainder filled in from reference TRBV28 and TRBJ2-1): DVKVTQSSRYLVKRTGEKVFLECVQDMDHENMFWYRQDPGLGLRLIYFSYDVKMKEKGDIPEGYSVSREKKERFSLILESASTNQTSMYLCASSSRLAGAYNEQFFGPGTRLTVL.

The chain carries TRBV7-9 and TRBJ1-1; 10 nucleotides align to TRBD1. Germline V gene lookup returns CDR1 SEHNR and CDR2 FQNEAQ (reference sequence). CDR3 size: 16 residues. The junction had 12 bases not matched to a gene; V was cut back by 4 bases and J by 7 bases. For the CDR3, the DNA is TGTGCCAGCAGCTCCGGGACAGGGGATTTGATTAGTGAAGCTTTCTTT. It codes for CASSSGTGDLISEAFF. The variable domain in full, completed from reference TRBV7-9 and TRBJ1-1, reads DTGVSQNPRHKITKRGQNVTFRCDPISEHNRLYWYRQTLGQGPEFLTYFQNEAQLEKSRLLSDRFSAERPKGSFSTLEIQRTEQGDSAMYLCASSSGTGDLISEAFFGQGTRLTVV.